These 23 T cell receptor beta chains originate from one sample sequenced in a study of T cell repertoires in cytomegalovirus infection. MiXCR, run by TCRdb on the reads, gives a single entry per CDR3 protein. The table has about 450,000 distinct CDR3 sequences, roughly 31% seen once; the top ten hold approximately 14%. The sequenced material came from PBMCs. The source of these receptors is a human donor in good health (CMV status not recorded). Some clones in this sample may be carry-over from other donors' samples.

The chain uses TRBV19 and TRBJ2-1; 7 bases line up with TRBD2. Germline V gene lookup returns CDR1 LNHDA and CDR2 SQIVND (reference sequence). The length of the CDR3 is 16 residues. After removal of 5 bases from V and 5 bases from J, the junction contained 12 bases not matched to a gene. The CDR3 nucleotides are TGTGCCAGTAGTGTCTCTAGCGGCCACCCAAACAATGAGCAGTTCTTC. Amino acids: CASSVSSGHPNNEQFF.

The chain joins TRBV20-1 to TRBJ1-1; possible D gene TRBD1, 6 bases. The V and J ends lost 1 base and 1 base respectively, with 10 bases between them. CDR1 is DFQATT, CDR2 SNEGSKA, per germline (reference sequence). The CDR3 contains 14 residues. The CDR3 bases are TGCAGTGCTAGAGGCAGGACAGAGAACACTGAAGCTTTCTTT. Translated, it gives CSARGRTENTEAFF.

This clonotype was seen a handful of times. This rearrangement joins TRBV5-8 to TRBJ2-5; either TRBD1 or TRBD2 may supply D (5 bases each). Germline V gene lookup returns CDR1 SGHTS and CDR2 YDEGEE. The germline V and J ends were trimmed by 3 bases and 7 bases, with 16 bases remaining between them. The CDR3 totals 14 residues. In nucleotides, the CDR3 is TGTGCCAGCAGCTCGGGACCCCCGGGCGGGACCCAGTACTTC. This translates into CASSSGPPGGTQYF.

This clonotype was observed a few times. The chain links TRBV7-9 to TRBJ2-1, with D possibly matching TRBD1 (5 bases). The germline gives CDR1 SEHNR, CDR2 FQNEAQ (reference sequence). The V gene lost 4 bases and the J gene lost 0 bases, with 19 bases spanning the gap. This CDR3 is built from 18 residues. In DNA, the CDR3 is TGTGCCAGCAGCTCTAACACAGGTTCAATGAGCTCCTACAATGAGCAGTTCTTC. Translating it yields CASSSNTGSMSSYNEQFF.

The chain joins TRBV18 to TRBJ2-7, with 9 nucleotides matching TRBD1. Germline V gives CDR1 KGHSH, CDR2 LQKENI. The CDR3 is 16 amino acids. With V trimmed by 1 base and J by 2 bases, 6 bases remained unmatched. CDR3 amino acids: CASSPLPGTGTYEQYF. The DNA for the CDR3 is TGTGCCAGCTCACCACTTCCCGGGACAGGGACCTACGAGCAGTACTTC.

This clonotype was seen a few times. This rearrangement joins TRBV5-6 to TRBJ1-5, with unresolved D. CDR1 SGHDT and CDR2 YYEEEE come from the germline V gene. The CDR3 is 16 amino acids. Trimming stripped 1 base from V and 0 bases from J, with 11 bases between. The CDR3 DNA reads TGTGCCAGCAGCTTGTATCGTACGGGTAGCAATCAGCCCCAGCATTTT. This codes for CASSLYRTGSNQPQHF.

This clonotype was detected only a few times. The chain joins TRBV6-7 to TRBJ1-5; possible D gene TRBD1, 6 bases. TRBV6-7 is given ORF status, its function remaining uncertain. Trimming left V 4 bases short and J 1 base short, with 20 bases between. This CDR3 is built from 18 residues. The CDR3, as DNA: TGTGCCAGCAGTTGTTACAGGGAAGGAAGAAAAAGCAATCAGCCCCAGCATTTT. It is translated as CASSCYREGRKSNQPQHF.

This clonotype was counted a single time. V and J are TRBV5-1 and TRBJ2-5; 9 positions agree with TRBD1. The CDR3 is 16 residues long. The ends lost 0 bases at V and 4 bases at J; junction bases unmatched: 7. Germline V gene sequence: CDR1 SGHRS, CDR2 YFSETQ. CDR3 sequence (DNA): TGCGCCAGCAGCTTGGGGGACAGGGTGACCTTAGAGACCCAGTACTTC. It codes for CASSLGDRVTLETQYF.

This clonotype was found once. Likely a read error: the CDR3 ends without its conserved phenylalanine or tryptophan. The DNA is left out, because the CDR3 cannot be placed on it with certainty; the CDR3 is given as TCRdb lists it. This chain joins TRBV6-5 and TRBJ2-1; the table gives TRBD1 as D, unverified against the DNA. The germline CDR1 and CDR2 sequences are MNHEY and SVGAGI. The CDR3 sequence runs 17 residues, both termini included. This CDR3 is CASSYSSPRGIYNEQLL.

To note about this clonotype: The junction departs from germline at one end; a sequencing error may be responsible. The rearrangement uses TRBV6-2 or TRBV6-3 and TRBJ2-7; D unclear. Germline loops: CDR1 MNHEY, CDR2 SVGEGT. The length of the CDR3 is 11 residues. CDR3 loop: CASSYGEMRNF. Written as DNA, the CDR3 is TGTGCCAGCAGTTACGGGGAAATGCGTAACTTC.

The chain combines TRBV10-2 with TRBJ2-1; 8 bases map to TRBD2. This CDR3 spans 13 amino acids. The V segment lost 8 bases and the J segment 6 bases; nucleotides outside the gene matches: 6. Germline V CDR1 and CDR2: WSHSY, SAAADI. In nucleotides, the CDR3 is TGCGCCAGCGGCCGGGAGGGGCGCAATGAGCAGTTCTTC. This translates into CASGREGRNEQFF.

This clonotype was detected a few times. The DNA of the CDR3 is TGTGCCAGCAAAAACTTAGCGGCCGGCAGCGCCGGGGAGCTGTTTTTT. Translating gives CASKNLAAGSAGELFF. The chain has TRBV6-6 and TRBJ2-2, with D perhaps TRBD2 (6 bases). The CDR3 extends over 16 amino acids. Germline V gene data show CDR1 as MNHNY and CDR2 as SVGAGI (reference sequence). V gave up 7 bases and J gave up 6 bases, with 21 bases separating them.

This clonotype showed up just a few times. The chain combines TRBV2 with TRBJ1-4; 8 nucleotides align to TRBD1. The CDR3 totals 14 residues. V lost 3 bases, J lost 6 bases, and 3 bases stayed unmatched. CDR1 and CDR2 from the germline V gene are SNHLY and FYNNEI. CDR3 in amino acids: CASSDDRGHEKLFF. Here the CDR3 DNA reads TGTGCCAGCAGTGACGACAGGGGCCATGAAAAACTGTTTTTT.

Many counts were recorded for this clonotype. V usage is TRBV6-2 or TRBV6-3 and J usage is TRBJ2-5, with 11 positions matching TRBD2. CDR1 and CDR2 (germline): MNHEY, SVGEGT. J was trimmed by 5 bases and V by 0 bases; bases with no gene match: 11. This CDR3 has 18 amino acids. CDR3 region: CASSYSLTSGDAFETQYF. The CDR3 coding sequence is TGTGCCAGCAGTTACTCCCTGACTAGCGGGGATGCATTTGAGACCCAGTACTTC.

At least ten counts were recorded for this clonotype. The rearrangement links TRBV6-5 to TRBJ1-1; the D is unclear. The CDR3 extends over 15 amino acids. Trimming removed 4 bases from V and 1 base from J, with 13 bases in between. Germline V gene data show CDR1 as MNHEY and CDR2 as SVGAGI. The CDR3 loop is CASSFMRPWNTEAFF. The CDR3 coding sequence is TGTGCCAGCAGTTTTATGCGGCCCTGGAACACTGAAGCTTTCTTT.

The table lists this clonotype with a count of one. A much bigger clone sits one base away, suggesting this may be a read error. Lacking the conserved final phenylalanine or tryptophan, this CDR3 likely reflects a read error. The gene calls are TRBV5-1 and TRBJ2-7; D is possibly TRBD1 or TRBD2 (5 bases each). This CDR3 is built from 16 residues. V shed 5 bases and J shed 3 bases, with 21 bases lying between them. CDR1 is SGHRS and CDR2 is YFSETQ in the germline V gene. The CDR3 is CASSFANEGSGYEQYL. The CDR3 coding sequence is TGCGCCAGCAGTTTTGCCAACGAGGGGTCTGGCTACGAGCAGTACTTA.

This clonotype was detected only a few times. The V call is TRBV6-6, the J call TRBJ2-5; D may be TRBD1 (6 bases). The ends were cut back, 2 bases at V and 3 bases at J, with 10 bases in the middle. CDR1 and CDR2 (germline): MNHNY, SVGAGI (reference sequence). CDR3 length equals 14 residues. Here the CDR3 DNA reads TGTGCCAGCAGTTACCCGGACAGCAAAGAGACCCAGTACTTC. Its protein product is CASSYPDSKETQYF.

The DNA for the CDR3 is TGTGCCACCAGCCGCCAGGGGAAGAATGAAAAACTGTTTTTT. This codes for CATSRQGKNEKLFF. The gene calls are TRBV12-3 or TRBV12-4 and TRBJ1-4; D might be TRBD1 (6 bases). The V end lost 10 bases, the J end lost 5 bases, and 17 bases lay between the germline ends. This CDR3 is 14 amino acids long.

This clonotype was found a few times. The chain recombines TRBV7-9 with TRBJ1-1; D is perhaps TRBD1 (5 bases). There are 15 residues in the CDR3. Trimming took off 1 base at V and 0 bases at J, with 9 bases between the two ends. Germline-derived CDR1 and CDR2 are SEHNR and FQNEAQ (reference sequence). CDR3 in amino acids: CASSLVRQLNTEAFF. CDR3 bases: TGTGCCAGCAGCTTAGTGAGACAGCTGAACACTGAAGCTTTCTTT.

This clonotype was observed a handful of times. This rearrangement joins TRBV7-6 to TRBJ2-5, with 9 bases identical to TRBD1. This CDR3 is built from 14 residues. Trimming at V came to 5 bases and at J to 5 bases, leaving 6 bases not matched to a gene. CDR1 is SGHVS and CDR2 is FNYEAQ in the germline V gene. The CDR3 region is CASSRRTGVETQYF. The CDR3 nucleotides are TGTGCCAGCAGCCGCCGGACAGGGGTGGAGACCCAGTACTTC.

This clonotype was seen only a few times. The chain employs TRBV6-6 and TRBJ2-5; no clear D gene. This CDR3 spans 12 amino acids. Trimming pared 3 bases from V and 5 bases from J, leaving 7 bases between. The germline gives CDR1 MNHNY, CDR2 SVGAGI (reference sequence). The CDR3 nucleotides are TGTGCCAGCAGTTATGAGGACGAGACCCAGTACTTC. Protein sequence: CASSYEDETQYF.

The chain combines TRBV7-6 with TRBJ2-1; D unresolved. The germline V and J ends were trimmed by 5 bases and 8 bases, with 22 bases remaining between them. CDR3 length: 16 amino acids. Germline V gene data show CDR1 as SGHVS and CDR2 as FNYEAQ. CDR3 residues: CASSPPRLAVWDEQFF. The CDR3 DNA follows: TGTGCCAGCAGCCCGCCGCGACTGGCGGTCTGGGATGAGCAGTTCTTC. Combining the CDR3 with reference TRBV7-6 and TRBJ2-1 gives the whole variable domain GAGVSQSPRYKVTKRGQDVALRCDPISGHVSLYWYRQALGQGPEFLTYFNYEAQQDKSGLPNDRFSAERPEGSISTLTIQRTEQRDSAMYRCASSPPRLAVWDEQFFGPGTRLTVL.

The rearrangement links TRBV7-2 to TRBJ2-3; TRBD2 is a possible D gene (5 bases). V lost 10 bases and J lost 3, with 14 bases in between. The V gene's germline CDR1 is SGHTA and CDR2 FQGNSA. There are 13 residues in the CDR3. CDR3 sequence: CATSLDKTDTQYF. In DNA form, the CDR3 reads TGTGCCACCTCACTAGATAAGACAGATACGCAGTATTTT.